The clone carrying this T cell receptor (beta chain) was picked up a small number of times. Its matching antigen is unknown. Between the trimmed V and J ends, which lost 7 bases and 2 bases, there was a span of 8 bases. Germline V gives CDR1 DFQATT, CDR2 SNEGSKA (reference sequence). CDR3 length: 11 residues. Time point of the sample: patch test 1, 2 weeks after DPC sensitization. Treatment meaning: therapeutic diphenylcyclopropenone sensitization with weekly scalp DPC. The data stem from a study of human T cells and chemical hapten exposure. Across the study: Patients, chiefly female, had alopecia areata, totalis or universalis. Study-level points and caveats: High-frequency TCRs, those above 1 in 1000, stayed the same after DPC sensitization. Donors in the study had alopecia, meaning their immune response may differ from healthy people's.

Original data processing: Between 23,224 and 690,600 TCRs appeared in each sample, and the median stood at 95,638. TCRdb itself ran the RACE reads through MiXCR, one entry per CDR3 protein. TCRdb assigned the V and J calls; the authors' analysis was not used. The sample yields some 340,000 distinct CDR3 sequences, about 7% seen once. The V and J genes are TRBV20-1 and TRBJ1-2; possible D gene TRBD1, 5 bases. The clonotype originates from a woman aged 18-29 years with alopecia areata. Some clones in this sample may be carry-over from other donors' samples. The sequencing used whole blood, collected in connection with sensitization to the hapten diphenylcyclopropenone (DPC). The CDR3 DNA reads TGCAGTGTTAGGGACAACTATGGCTACACCTTC. It yields the protein CSVRDNYGYTF.